Listed below are T cell receptor beta chains from one sample, sequenced in a study of human T cells and chemical hapten exposure. TCRdb independently ran MiXCR on the RACE reads; one entry per CDR3 protein. The sample lists approximately 80,000 distinct CDR3 sequences, roughly a tenth occurring once. The material sequenced was whole blood, taken in connection with sensitization to the hapten diphenylcyclopropenone (DPC). These receptors were taken from a woman aged 50 to 60 with alopecia areata. Some clones in this sample may be carry-over from other donors' samples. Each CDR3 is given with its conserved first and last residue. The D gene is left open where the match is weak. Rows may omit the clone size; those that give it use once, few, many or a size class.

cdr3_nt	cdr3_aa	j_call	clone_size	d_call	v_call
TGTGCTAGTGGTTTGGTACTCGCAGGGGGGGAACAGCCCCAGCATTTT	CASGLVLAGGEQPQHF	TRBJ1-5	many	TRBD1	TRBV12-5
TGTGCCAGCAGCTCCGGACAGGGTAGGACTGAAGCTTTCTTT	CASSSGQGRTEAFF	TRBJ1-1	.	TRBD1	TRBV7-2
TGTGCCAGCAGCCAGACTAGCGGAACCTACGAGCAGTACTTC	CASSQTSGTYEQYF	TRBJ2-7	.	TRBD2	TRBV7-2
TGTGCCAGCAGCTTAGCGGGAGGTCCCAATGAGCAGTTCTTC	CASSLAGGPNEQFF	TRBJ2-1	many	TRBD2	TRBV6-2/TRBV6-3
TGCAGTGCTCGGGACTTTCAATTCGCCGGGGAGCTGTTTTTT	CSARDFQFAGELFF	TRBJ2-2	few	.	TRBV20-1
TGTGCCAGCAGCCACTTCAGGGGGGATCAGCCCCAGCATTTT	CASSHFRGDQPQHF	TRBJ1-5	.	TRBD1	TRBV5-6
TGTGCCAGCGCCGGGCTACACACCGGGGAGCTGTTTTTT	CASAGLHTGELFF	TRBJ2-2	.	.	TRBV28
TGCAGTGCCCCAATGGGGGACAGGGGCACAGATACGCAGTATTTT	CSAPMGDRGTDTQYF	TRBJ2-3	few	TRBD1	TRBV20-1
TGTGCCAGCAGCCAAGAGGGACAGACCCAGTACTTC	CASSQEGQTQYF	TRBJ2-5	many	.	TRBV4-2
TGTGCCAGCAGTCCGTCGCTGGGACTAGCGGAATCTGGGGCCAACGTCCTGACTTTC	CASSPSLGLAESGANVLTF	TRBJ2-6	few	TRBD2	TRBV12-3/TRBV12-4
TGTGCCAGCAGCAGAACAGGGTCCAGCTCCTACAATGAGCAGTTCTTC	CASSRTGSSSYNEQFF	TRBJ2-1	.	.	TRBV7-3
TGTGCCAGCAGCAGGTATACTGCCGAGCAGTACTTC	CASSRYTAEQYF	TRBJ2-7	few	.	TRBV14
TGTGCCACCAGCACAAGGGTGGGGGGTGGTGAGCAGTACTTC	CATSTRVGGGEQYF	TRBJ2-7	many	.	TRBV15
TGCGCCAGCAGCGCGGGACTGTATAATTCACCCCTCCACTTT	CASSAGLYNSPLHF	TRBJ1-6	many	.	TRBV4-3
TGTGCCAGCAGCCGGGACCACAACTCCTACGAGCAGTACTTC	CASSRDHNSYEQYF	TRBJ2-7	many	.	TRBV7-2
TGTGCCAGCAGCCCCCGGGCCACCCAGCAGTTCTTC	CASSPRATQQFF	TRBJ2-1	many	.	TRBV11-2
TGTGCCACCAGCAGAACACAGGGAGTGACCTACAATGAGCAGTTCTTC	CATSRTQGVTYNEQFF	TRBJ2-1	.	.	TRBV15
TGCGCCAGCAGCCGTACCTGGGGGACTAATGAAAAACTGTTTTTT	CASSRTWGTNEKLFF	TRBJ1-4	.	.	TRBV4-3
TGTGCCAGCAGTACCATAGCGGGAGGGCCGGGTGAGCAGTTCTTC	CASSTIAGGPGEQFF	TRBJ2-1	few	TRBD2	TRBV6-6
TGTGCCAGCAGTTTAGTCCAGAGCCAGCCCCAGCATTTT	CASSLVQSQPQHF	TRBJ1-5	many	.	TRBV27
TGTGCCAGCAGCGCACAACTAGCGGGAGGGCGGAACATTCAGTACTTC	CASSAQLAGGRNIQYF	TRBJ2-4	many	TRBD2	TRBV7-9
TGTGCCAGCAGTTACCAAGCGGGACTAGCGGGAGGGCTAGCCCAGTACAATGAGCAGTTCTTC	CASSYQAGLAGGLAQYNEQFF	TRBJ2-1	.	TRBD2	TRBV6-6
TGTGCCAGCAGCCAAGTAGCTGACACAAAGAACATTCAGTACTTC	CASSQVADTKNIQYF	TRBJ2-4	.	.	TRBV4-2
TGTGCCAGCAGTTTTAACAGATTGAACACTGAAGCTTTCTTT	CASSFNRLNTEAFF	TRBJ1-1	.	.	TRBV27
TGTGCCAGCTCACTGGGACAGTCGAACACCGGGGAGCTGTTTTTT	CASSLGQSNTGELFF	TRBJ2-2	many	TRBD1	TRBV18
TGTGCCAGCAGCTGGGCGGGGGCGCGTGATACGCAGTATTTT	CASSWAGARDTQYF	TRBJ2-3	few	.	TRBV7-9
TGTGCCAGCAGTGAATGGGATGAGCAGTTCTTC	CASSEWDEQFF	TRBJ2-1	few	.	TRBV2
TGCAGCGTTCGCCCTACGCCGGGACAGGGTTATGGCTACACCTTC	CSVRPTPGQGYGYTF	TRBJ1-2	few	TRBD1	TRBV29-1
TGTGCCAGCAGCCAAACCCAGGGCTCCTACAATGAGCAGTTCTTC	CASSQTQGSYNEQFF	TRBJ2-1	many	.	TRBV3-1
TGTGCCAGCAGCTTACAAGGAGCGGGAGGGTGGAATGAGCAGTTCTTC	CASSLQGAGGWNEQFF	TRBJ2-1	many	TRBD2	TRBV7-3